The T cell receptor (beta chain) under discussion was sequenced for a study of T cells in Graves' hyperthyroidism and ophthalmopathy (dated by TCRdb to about 2019). For the wider study: Peripheral blood was collected at initial diagnosis, before any treatment. A discovery cohort of approximately 97 patients, roughly 45 with Graves' ophthalmopathy and under 60 with stable Graves' hyperthyroidism, was used to find distinguishing TCR V-J signatures. Prospective prediction of ophthalmopathy was tested in an independent validation cohort of about 19 hyperthyroidism patients and 17 patients who later progressed to ophthalmopathy. The roughly 100 discovery patients were divided at random into training and test sets in a 7:3 ratio. The study also compared thyroid tissue and blood T-cell repertoires from five or six Graves' hyperthyroidism patients. After sampling, hyperthyroidism patients received methimazole starting at 30 mg daily, and ophthalmopathy patients received high-dose intravenous methylprednisolone. TCR Vbeta CDR3 sequencing of 140 or so peripheral blood samples (fewer than 45 ophthalmopathy, 75 or so hyperthyroidism and some 17 progressor patients) is reported in the paper.

Details on this clonotype: Its antigen is unknown. Possible read error: a much larger clone is one base away.

Overall results and qualifications from the work: Most expanded thyroid clonotypes (frequency above 0.001) were also found in blood, which suggests that blood repertoires may mirror thyroid immune responses. In validation, the model predicted progression to ophthalmopathy with over 65% sensitivity and 72.22% specificity, a median of approximately 6.5 months before onset. Ophthalmopathy was separated from stable hyperthyroidism by a 13 V-J signature model, with over 85% sensitivity and 81% to 82% specificity obtained in cross-validation and 80%/75% obtained in testing. No statistical method was used to set the sample size in advance, and investigators knew the group allocation.

Stable Graves' hyperthyroidism was defined as the absence of progression to ophthalmopathy over 18 months of follow-up. Hyperthyroidism patients were aged 18 to 65 years and newly diagnosed, with disease duration of less than 2 months. Any patient with an uncontrolled infection, another autoimmune disease, pregnancy or lactation was excluded. Diagnoses were based on clinical symptoms, serum thyroxine and TRAb, thyroid ultrasound and orbital computed tomography. Ficoll-Paque density gradient centrifugation was used to isolate PBMCs from about 10 ml of fresh peripheral blood. Total RNA was extracted using Trizol reagent, and RNA quality was assessed on an Agilent 2100 Bioanalyzer. The TCR beta CDR3 regions were amplified from the RNA transcripts. For the first round of RT-PCR on the TCR CDR3, the HTBI primer set was used together with the Qiagen OneStep RT-PCR kit. A second multiplex PCR round built the libraries, followed by size selection and purification. Libraries were sequenced paired-end with 100 bp reads on an Illumina HiSeq2000. The published analysis was carried out like this. SOAPnuke was used to process the raw data, with reads discarded if the reads contained adapters or uncalled bases, had a mean Phred below 15, or lacked an exact constant-primer or identifier match. COPE v1.2.5 was used to merge the high-quality paired reads, and each unique nucleotide sequence was defined as a clonotype. Clonotypes were aligned to IMGT TRBV, TRBD and TRBJ reference segments using MiTCR v1.1. Only V-J combinations with frequency above 0.0001, covering roughly 99% of repertoires, were analysed. The TCS score was defined as F50 (clonal expansion) divided by E x V (chaos), with BLOSUM62-based TCRdist calculated between CDR3 peptides within each V-J. Welch's t-statistics and random forest reduced roughly 530 V-J features to about 13, which were used in a naive Bayes classifier (R e1071). TCRdb reworked the public reads: Q25 trimming with fastp, MiXCR clone assembly, productive beta chains retained. Rows with one shared CDR3 protein collapse into an entry with the most common genes and DNA. In this record, the V and J calls reflect TCRdb's handling and not the investigators' own analysis. For this sample the table gives about 210,000 distinct CDR3 sequences, of which 15% to 20% were detected only once. Around 50% of the sample rests with the top ten.

The CDR3 covers 14 residues, taking in both the cysteine and the phenylalanine. Only the CDR3 portion is preserved as DNA: 42 bases, with reading frame beginning at the first base. V is reduced by 9 bases and J by 2 bases, leaving a spacing of 14 bases between them. Sequences MDHEN (CDR1) and SYDVKM (CDR2) are obtained from the germline V gene. This TCR was recovered from a man between 50 and 59 years old with Graves' hyperthyroidism. Input material: blood. Rearrangement joined TRBV28 to TRBJ1-5, with TRBD1 tentatively as D gene (5 bases match). The CDR3 loop reads CASFQGTCNQPQHF. The DNA is as follows: TGTGCCAGTTTTCAGGGAACTTGCAATCAGCCCCAGCATTTT. The full variable domain, with segments outside the CDR3 supplied by the reference TRBV28 and TRBJ1-5 proteins, appears as DVKVTQSSRYLVKRTGEKVFLECVQDMDHENMFWYRQDPGLGLRLIYFSYDVKMKEKGDIPEGYSVSREKKERFSLILESASTNQTSMYLCASFQGTCNQPQHFGDGTRLSIL.